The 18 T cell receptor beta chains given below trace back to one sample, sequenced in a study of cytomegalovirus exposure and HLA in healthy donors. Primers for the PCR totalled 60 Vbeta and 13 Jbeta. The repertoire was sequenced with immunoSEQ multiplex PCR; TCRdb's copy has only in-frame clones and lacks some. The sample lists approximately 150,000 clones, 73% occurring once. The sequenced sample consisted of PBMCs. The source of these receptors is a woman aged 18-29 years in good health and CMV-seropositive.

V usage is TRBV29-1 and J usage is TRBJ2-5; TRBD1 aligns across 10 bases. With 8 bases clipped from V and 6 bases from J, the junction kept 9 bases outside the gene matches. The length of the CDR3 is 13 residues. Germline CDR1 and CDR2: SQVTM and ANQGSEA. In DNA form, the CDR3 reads TGCAGCACCGAGACAGGGGGCAGCAAGACCCAGTACTTC. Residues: CSTETGGSKTQYF. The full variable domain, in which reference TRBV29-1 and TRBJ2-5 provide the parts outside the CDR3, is SAVISQKPSRDICQRGTSLTIQCQVDSQVTMMFWYRQQPGQSLTLIATANQGSEATYESGFVIDKFPISRPNLTFSTLTVSNMSPEDSSIYLCSTETGGSKTQYFGPGTRLLVL.

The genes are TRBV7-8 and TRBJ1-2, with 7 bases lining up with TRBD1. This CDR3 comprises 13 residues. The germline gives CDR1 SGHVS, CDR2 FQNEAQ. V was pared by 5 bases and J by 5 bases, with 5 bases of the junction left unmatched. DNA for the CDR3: TGTGCCAGCAGCCCGGACAGGTCTTATGGCTACACCTTC. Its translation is CASSPDRSYGYTF. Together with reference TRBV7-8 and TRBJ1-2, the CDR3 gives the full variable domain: GAGVSQSPRYKVAKRGQDVALRCDPISGHVSLFWYQQALGQGPEFLTYFQNEAQLDKSGLPSDRFFAERPEGSVSTLKIQRTQQEDSAVYLCASSPDRSYGYTFGSGTRLTVV.

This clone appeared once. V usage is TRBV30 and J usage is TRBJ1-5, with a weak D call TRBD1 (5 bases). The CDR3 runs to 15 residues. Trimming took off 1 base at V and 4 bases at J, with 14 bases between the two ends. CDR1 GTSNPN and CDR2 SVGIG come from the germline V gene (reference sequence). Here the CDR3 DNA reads TGTGCCTGGAGTGGGGGTGACAGATGGAATCAGCCCCAGCATTTT. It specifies CAWSGGDRWNQPQHF.

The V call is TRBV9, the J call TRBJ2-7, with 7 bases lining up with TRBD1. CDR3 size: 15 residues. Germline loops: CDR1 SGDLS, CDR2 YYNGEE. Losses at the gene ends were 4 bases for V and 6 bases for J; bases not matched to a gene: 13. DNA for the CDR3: TGTGCCAGCAGCCCCCCTAGGGCGGCAGGGGGCGAGCAGTACTTC. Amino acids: CASSPPRAAGGEQYF.

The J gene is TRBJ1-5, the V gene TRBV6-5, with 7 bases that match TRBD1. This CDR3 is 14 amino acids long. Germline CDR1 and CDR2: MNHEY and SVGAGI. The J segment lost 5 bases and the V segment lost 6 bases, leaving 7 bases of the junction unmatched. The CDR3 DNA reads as TGTGCCAGCAGCCCAGACAGGGCCTATCAGCCCCAGCATTTT. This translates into CASSPDRAYQPQHF.

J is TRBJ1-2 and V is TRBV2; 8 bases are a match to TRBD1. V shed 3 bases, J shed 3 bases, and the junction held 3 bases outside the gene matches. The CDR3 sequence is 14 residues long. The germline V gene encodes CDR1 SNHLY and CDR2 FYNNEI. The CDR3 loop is CASSDDRGYYGYTF. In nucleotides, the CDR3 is TGTGCCAGCAGTGACGACAGGGGTTACTATGGCTACACCTTC.

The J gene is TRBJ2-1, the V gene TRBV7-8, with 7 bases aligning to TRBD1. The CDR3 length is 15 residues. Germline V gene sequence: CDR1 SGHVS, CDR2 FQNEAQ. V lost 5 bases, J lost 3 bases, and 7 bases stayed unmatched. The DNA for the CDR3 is TGTGCCAGCAGCCCCCGGGACAGCATCTACAATGAGCAGTTCTTC. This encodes CASSPRDSIYNEQFF. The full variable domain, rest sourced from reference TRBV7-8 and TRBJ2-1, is GAGVSQSPRYKVAKRGQDVALRCDPISGHVSLFWYQQALGQGPEFLTYFQNEAQLDKSGLPSDRFFAERPEGSVSTLKIQRTQQEDSAVYLCASSPRDSIYNEQFFGPGTRLTVL.

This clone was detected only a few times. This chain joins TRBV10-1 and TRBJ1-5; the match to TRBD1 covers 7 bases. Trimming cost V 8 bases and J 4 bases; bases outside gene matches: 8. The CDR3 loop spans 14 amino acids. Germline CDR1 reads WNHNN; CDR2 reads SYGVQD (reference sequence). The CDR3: CASLRDRVNQPQHF. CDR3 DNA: TGCGCCAGCCTACGAGACAGGGTTAATCAGCCCCAGCATTTT.

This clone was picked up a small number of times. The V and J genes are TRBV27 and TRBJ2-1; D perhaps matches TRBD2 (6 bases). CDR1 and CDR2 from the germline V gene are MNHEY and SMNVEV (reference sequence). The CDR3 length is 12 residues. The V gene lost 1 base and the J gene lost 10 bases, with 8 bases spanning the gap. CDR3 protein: CASSLYSGEQFF. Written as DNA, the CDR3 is TGTGCCAGCAGTTTATATAGCGGCGAGCAGTTCTTC.

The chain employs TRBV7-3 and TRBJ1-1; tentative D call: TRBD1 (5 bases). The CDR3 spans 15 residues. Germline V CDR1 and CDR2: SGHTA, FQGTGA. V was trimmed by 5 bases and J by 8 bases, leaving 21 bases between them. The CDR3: CASSDRSVGGTEAFF. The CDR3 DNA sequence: TGTGCCAGCAGCGATCGTTCGGTCGGGGGGACCGAAGCTTTCTTT.

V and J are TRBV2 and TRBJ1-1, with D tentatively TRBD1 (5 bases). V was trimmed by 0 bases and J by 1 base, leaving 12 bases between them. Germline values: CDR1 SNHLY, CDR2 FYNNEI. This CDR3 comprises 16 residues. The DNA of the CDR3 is TGTGCCAGCAGTGAAGCTGGGGGGGAAGGGAACACTGAAGCTTTCTTT. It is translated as CASSEAGGEGNTEAFF.

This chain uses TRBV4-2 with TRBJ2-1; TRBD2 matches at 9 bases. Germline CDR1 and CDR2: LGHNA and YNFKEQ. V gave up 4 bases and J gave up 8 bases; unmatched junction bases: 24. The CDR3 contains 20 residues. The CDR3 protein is CASSPLGAGGLLYRDDEQFF. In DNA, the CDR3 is TGTGCCAGCAGCCCCCTCGGGGCGGGGGGGCTTCTTTATCGGGACGATGAGCAGTTCTTC.

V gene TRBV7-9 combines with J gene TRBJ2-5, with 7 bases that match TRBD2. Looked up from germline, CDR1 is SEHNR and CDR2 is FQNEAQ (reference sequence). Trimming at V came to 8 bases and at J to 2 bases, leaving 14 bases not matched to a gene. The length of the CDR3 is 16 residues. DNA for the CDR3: TGTGCCAGCGGAGCACCCCCGGGGGGACGACAAGAGACCCAGTACTTC. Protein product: CASGAPPGGRQETQYF.

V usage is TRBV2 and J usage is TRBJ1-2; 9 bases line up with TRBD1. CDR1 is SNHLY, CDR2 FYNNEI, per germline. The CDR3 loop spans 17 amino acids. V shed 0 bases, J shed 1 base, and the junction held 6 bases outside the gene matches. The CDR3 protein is CASSEARGTGNNYGYTF. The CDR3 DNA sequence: TGTGCCAGCAGTGAAGCAAGGGGGACAGGGAATAACTATGGCTACACCTTC. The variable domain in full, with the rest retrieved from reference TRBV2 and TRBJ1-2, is EPEVTQTPSHQVTQMGQEVILRCVPISNHLYFYWYRQILGQKVEFLVSFYNNEISEKSEIFDDQFSVERPDGSNFTLKIRSTKLEDSAMYFCASSEARGTGNNYGYTFGSGTRLTVV.

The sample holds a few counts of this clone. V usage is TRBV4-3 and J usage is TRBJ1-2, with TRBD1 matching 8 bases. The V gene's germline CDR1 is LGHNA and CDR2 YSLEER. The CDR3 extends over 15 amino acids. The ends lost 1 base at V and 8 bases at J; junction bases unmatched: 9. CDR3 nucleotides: TGCGCCAGCAGCCAAGTACCCGGGACAGGAAACGGCTACACCTTC. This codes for CASSQVPGTGNGYTF.

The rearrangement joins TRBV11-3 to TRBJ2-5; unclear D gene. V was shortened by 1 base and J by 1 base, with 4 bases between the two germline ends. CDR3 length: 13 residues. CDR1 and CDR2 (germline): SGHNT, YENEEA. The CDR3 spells CASSLVIQETQYF. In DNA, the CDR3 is TGTGCCAGCAGCTTAGTCATCCAAGAGACCCAGTACTTC. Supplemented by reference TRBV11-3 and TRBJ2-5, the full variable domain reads EAGVVQSPRYKIIEKKQPVAFWCNPISGHNTLYWYLQNLGQGPELLIRYENEEAVDDSQLPKDRFSAERLKGVDSTLKIQPAELGDSAVYLCASSLVIQETQYFGPGTRLLVL.

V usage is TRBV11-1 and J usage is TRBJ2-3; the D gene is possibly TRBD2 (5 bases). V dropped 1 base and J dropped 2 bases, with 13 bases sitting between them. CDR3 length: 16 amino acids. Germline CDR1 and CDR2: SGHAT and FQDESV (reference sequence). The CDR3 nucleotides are TGTGCCAGCAGCTTAGGAGGGTCATTCCCCACAGATACGCAGTATTTT. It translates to CASSLGGSFPTDTQYF.

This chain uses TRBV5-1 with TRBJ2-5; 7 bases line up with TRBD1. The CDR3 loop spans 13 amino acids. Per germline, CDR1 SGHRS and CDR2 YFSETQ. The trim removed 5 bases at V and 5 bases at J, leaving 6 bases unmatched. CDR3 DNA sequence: TGCGCCAGCAGTACAGGGGTGGGGGAGACCCAGTACTTC. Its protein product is CASSTGVGETQYF.